The text below deals with one T cell receptor (beta chain). The sample comes from a study of shared clonotypes between healthy human individuals. Sequencing used immunoSEQ multiplex PCR; TCRdb keeps in-frame clones, though not all of them. The sample has 2,500,000 or so clones, 90% to 95% seen once. This CDR3 comprises 18 residues. The specimen was naive CD4+ T cells from PBMCs. The subset denotes: CD45RA+ positively selected. The TCR originated in a man between 18 and 29 years old in good health. Some clones in this sample may be carry-over from other donors' samples. The chain uses TRBV21-1 and TRBJ2-4; TRBD2, the table's D call, was not compared with the DNA. TRBV21-1 is flagged as a pseudogene. The CDR3 is CASSPAQRGGKAKNIQYF. The CDR3, as DNA: TGTGCCAGCAGCCCGGCACAAAGGGGGGGTAAAGCCAAAAACATTCAGTACTTC.